This T cell receptor beta chain was captured in a study of persistence of HIV-infected CD4 T cells. Study details: Median time on suppressive ART was 8 to 9 years. A larger, less memory-rich fraction responded to anti-CD3/anti-CD28 beads than to antigen.

Study-wide findings and caveats: Compared with CD3/CD28-stimulated cells, CMV- and Gag-responding cells showed lower TCRbeta richness.

Nonspecific anti-CD3/anti-CD28 bead stimulation represents the broad CD4+ T cell repertoire. Responding CD4+ T cells were sorted by upregulation of both CD40 ligand and CD69. CD8+ T cells were removed from PBMCs prior to stimulation. Concerning this clone itself: No antigen is known for it.

Sequencing used immunoSEQ version 4 in survey mode. Data came from immunoSEQ multiplex PCR; TCRdb stores just in-frame clones and leaves some out. The sample contains about 43,000 clones, roughly 90% of which appear only once. V was shortened by 6 bases and J by 2 bases, with 13 bases between the two germline ends. The CDR3 has 15 residues. The germline CDR1 and CDR2 sequences are MDHEN and SYDVKM. The receptor comes from an adult man with HIV who was CMV-seropositive. Sequenced material: CD4+ T cells sorted from PBMCs after 18-hour stimulation, taken from a patient who received antiretroviral therapy. This chain links TRBV28 with TRBJ2-2; D possibly uses TRBD1 or TRBD2 (5 bases each). CDR3 residues: CASRSGTRNTGELFF. CDR3 bases: TGTGCCAGCAGATCCGGGACCCGAAACACCGGGGAGCTGTTTTTT.